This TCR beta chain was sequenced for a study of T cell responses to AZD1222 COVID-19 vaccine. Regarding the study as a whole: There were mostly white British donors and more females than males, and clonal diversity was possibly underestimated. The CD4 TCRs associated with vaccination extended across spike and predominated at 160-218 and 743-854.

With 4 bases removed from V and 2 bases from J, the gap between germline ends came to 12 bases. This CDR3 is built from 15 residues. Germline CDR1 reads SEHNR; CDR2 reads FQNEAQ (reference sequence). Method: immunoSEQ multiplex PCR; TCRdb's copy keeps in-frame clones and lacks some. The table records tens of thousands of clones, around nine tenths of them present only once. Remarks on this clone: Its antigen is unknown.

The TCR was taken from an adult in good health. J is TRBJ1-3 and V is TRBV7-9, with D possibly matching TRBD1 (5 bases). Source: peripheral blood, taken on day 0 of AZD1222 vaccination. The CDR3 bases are TGTGCCAGCAGCTCCCCGGGGGTGGCTGGAAACACCATATATTTT. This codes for CASSSPGVAGNTIYF.